This TCR beta chain was documented in a study of CD8+ T cells in alopecia areata. V lost 7 bases and J 7 bases, leaving 9 bases between the germline ends. Germline lookup yields CDR1 SQVTM and CDR2 ANQGSEA. This CDR3 is 10 amino acids long. The treatment here: oral pan-JAK inhibitor, 5-10 mg twice daily. cDNA reverse transcribed from extracted RNA served as the sequencing template. Some clones are missing from TCRdb's copy, which holds only in-frame ones; the method was immunoSEQ multiplex PCR. The data hold 150,000 to 200,000 clones, with roughly 60% observed a single time. The clonotype was recovered from a human donor with alopecia areata. Material: CD4+ T cells sorted from blood, obtained at week 24, from a patient treated with tofacitinib. This chain joins TRBV29-1 and TRBJ2-3, with D unclear. The CDR3 protein is CSARKNTQYF. The CDR3 region has the DNA TGCAGCGCTCGAAAGAATACGCAGTATTTT.